A single sample gave rise to the 5 T cell receptor beta chains below, sequenced in a study of T cell repertoires in cytomegalovirus infection. The antigens these receptors bind are not known. MiXCR, run by TCRdb on the reads, gives a single entry per CDR3 protein. The profile shows about 770,000 distinct CDR3 sequences, under 35% of them singletons. The specimen comprised cultured CD8+ T cells from PBMCs, sampled from culture after CMV antigen stimulation. These receptor sequences come from a human donor in good health (CMV status not recorded). Some clones in this sample may be carry-over from other donors' samples.

This clonotype came up many times. V usage is TRBV24-1 and J usage is TRBJ2-1; maybe TRBD1 (6 bases). CDR1 is KGHDR, CDR2 SFDVKD, per germline. Trimming left V 4 bases short and J 8 bases short, with 11 bases between. The CDR3 has 13 residues. The CDR3 DNA reads TGTGCCACCAGTGAGGACAGCTCATATGAGCAGTTCTTC. Its protein is CATSEDSSYEQFF.

This clonotype has only a few counts. The V and J genes are TRBV27 and TRBJ1-4; D remains unclear. Trimming shortened V by 6 bases and J by 7 bases, and 15 bases separated the two germline ends. The length of the CDR3 is 14 residues. Germline V CDR1 and CDR2: MNHEY, SMNVEV (reference sequence). The CDR3 DNA is TGTGCCAGCAGGCCGGTGGGGTTCAGTGAAAAACTGTTTTTT. It specifies CASRPVGFSEKLFF.

The chain links TRBV5-6 to TRBJ1-2, with 9 positions matching TRBD1. Germline-derived CDR1 and CDR2 are SGHDT and YYEEEE. V was clipped by 3 bases and J by 4 bases; unmatched bases: 10. CDR3 length: 16 residues. For the CDR3, the DNA is TGTGCCAGCAGCTCATTACAGGGGGCGCTTAGCTATGGCTACACCTTC. Residues: CASSSLQGALSYGYTF. Supplemented by reference TRBV5-6 and TRBJ1-2, the full variable domain reads DAGVTQSPTHLIKTRGQQVTLRCSPKSGHDTVSWYQQALGQGPQFIFQYYEEEERQRGNFPDRFSGHQFPNYSSELNVNALLLGDSALYLCASSSLQGALSYGYTFGSGTRLTVV.

The sample holds a few counts of this clonotype. The chain links TRBV27 to TRBJ2-7; 7 bases fit TRBD1. The J segment lost 4 bases and the V segment lost 0 bases, leaving 3 bases of the junction unmatched. The CDR3 loop spans 14 amino acids. Germline CDR1 reads MNHEY; CDR2 reads SMNVEV (reference sequence). The CDR3 sequence: CASSLSGRGYEQYV. CDR3 sequence (DNA): TGTGCCAGCAGTTTATCGGGCAGGGGGTACGAGCAGTACGTC.

This clonotype was seen only a few times. This chain connects TRBV6-1 to TRBJ2-7, with D possibly being TRBD1 (6 bases). Germline CDR1 is MNHNS and CDR2 is SASEGT. V lost 1 base, J lost 4 bases, and 11 bases lay in between. CDR3 length: 14 amino acids. The CDR3 sequence is CASSEEATGYEQYV. CDR3 DNA: TGTGCCAGCAGTGAAGAGGCCACAGGGTACGAGCAGTACGTC.